These T cell receptor beta chains were read from a single sample in a study of blood T cell repertoires in COVID-19. TCRdb keeps only in-frame clones here, not all; method: immunoSEQ multiplex PCR. The sample carries about 110,000 clones, around 90% recorded once. Material for sequencing was peripheral blood. The receptors were gathered from a human donor in a cohort sampled during active COVID-19. CDR3s leave out the opening cysteine and the closing phenylalanine or tryptophan. The D gene is left open where the match is weak.

>TRBJ1-2|TRBV4-1|TRBD1
ASSQQTGDNYGYT
>TRBJ1-6|TRBV6-1|TRBD1
ASSEGLPGQGSPLH
>TRBJ2-6|TRBV19|NA
ASGTGTQNSGANVLT
>TRBJ1-1|TRBV28|NA
ASSLGQIPEAF
>TRBJ2-3|TRBV7-3|TRBD2
ASSKAGGSTDTQY
>TRBJ2-7|TRBV25-1|TRBD1
ASSETGLYEQY
>TRBJ2-1|TRBV7-8|NA
ASSLGQGGRNEQF
>TRBJ1-6|TRBV7-2|NA
ASSARLTSSYNSPLH
>TRBJ2-5|TRBV4-1|NA
ASSQEPWTSANQETQY
>TRBJ2-5|TRBV11-2|NA
ASSKEAHSQETQY
>TRBJ2-4|TRBV18|NA
ASHAPSSSKNIQY
>TRBJ2-5|TRBV7-2|TRBD2
ASSSSSGGAYETQY
>TRBJ2-3|TRBV3-1/TRBV3-2|NA
ASSQASGVTDTQY
>TRBJ1-1|TRBV5-1|NA
ASSLQGVPNTEAF
>TRBJ1-1|TRBV5-4|TRBD1
ASSTDRVTEAF
>TRBJ2-4|TRBV19|NA
ASSIDYSYTTKNIQY
>TRBJ2-7|TRBV7-2|NA
ASSLTSSHEQY
>TRBJ1-5|TRBV2|TRBD1
ASSDRDRGRRQPQH
>TRBJ2-3|TRBV10-3|TRBD2
AITSSGGTRTDTQY
>TRBJ1-3|TRBV18|NA
ASSHRQAGADGTIY
>TRBJ2-1|TRBV27|NA
ASSSSTSGNEQF
>TRBJ1-1|TRBV7-8|TRBD1
ASSPRQGAIGTEAF
>TRBJ2-1|TRBV20-1|NA
SASGGALYNEQF
>TRBJ2-7|TRBV28|TRBD1
ASSLSYRGLYEQY
>TRBJ2-7|TRBV14|TRBD1
ASSPTGHGYEQY
>TRBJ2-3|TRBV5-1|NA
ASSPRGLAGDTQY
>TRBJ1-5|TRBV2|NA
ASSPQGVSNQPQH